This T cell receptor beta chain derives from a study of CD8 T cells in ankylosing spondylitis. Study observations and caveats: Some motif variants had been reported before (in reactive arthritis synovial fluid and blood). Among TCR beta sequences, a motif of several highly homologous variants appeared characteristic of ankylosing spondylitis blood. Enrichment of disease-linked clones was reportedly significant in matched ankylosing spondylitis synovial fluid.

The trim removed 1 base at V and 0 bases at J, leaving 11 bases unmatched. CDR3 length equals 18 residues. Quantitative 5'-RACE was performed with molecular barcodes, and it yielded the TCR beta libraries. TCRdb analysed the 5' RACE reads with MiXCR anew, one entry per CDR3 protein. This sample has 470,000 or so distinct CDR3 sequences, with roughly 25% found just once. As for this clonotype: No antigen is known for it.

The chain recombines TRBV12-3 or TRBV12-4 with TRBJ1-2; 7 bases map to TRBD1. The receptor was isolated from a male donor with ankylosing spondylitis. The sequenced sample consisted of blood, either unsorted or a sorted T cell fraction (not recorded which). The CDR3 spells CASSLGLEQGFSNYGYTF. CDR3 coding DNA: TGTGCCAGCAGTTTAGGATTGGAACAGGGGTTCTCTAACTATGGCTACACCTTC.